This note documents a single TCR beta chain sequence. CDR1 is DFQATT, CDR2 SNEGSKA, per germline (reference sequence). With 3 bases clipped from V and 6 bases from J, the junction kept 16 bases outside the gene matches. The CDR3 extends over 17 amino acids. The data were taken from a study of blood T cell repertoires in COVID-19. About the study: Samples came from the United States, Italy and Spain, spanning acute and convalescent COVID-19.

The data were produced by immunoSEQ multiplex PCR, yet TCRdb's version contains in-frame clones alone and is incomplete. The sample has around 330,000 clones; about nine tenths are singletons. Participants spanned ages roughly 18 to 95 years and resided in some 22 US areas. Clinical histories supplied by participants themselves formed the basis of cohort assignment. Recovered Cohort 3 donors showed two negative PCRs, clearance, or symptom resolution. The chain recombines TRBV20-1 with TRBJ2-3; TRBD2 aligns across 9 bases. This TCR came from a middle-aged woman who had recovered from COVID-19. The sample taken for sequencing was PBMCs or T cells enriched from blood (not recorded which). The CDR3 DNA follows: TGCAGTGCTAGTTTAGGGACGGCGGGAGGGGCTACCGATACGCAGTATTTT. It yields the protein CSASLGTAGGATDTQYF.